This section outlines one T cell receptor (beta chain) sequence together with its context. Its antigen is undetermined. CDR1 and CDR2 (germline): SGHTA, FQGNSA. V shed 5 bases and J 7 bases; nucleotides not matched to a gene: 8. The CDR3 is 14 residues long. The sample originates from a study of cytomegalovirus exposure and HLA in healthy donors. Study results and caveats: Among donors in an Asian-associated ancestry cluster, a later analysis reportedly found fewer N-insertions than the roughly 680-donor mean.

PCR involved 60 Vbeta and 13 Jbeta primers. Profiling relied on immunoSEQ multiplex PCR, and the TCRdb table lists in-frame clones only, not all of them. Here the sample spans about 200,000 clones, approximately 12% being singletons. Sequencing input: PBMCs. This rearrangement joins TRBV7-2 to TRBJ1-2, with 9 bases matching TRBD1. The clonotype originates from a man in his fifties in good health and CMV-seropositive. CDR3 loop: CASSPDRGHSGYTF. As DNA, the CDR3 is TGTGCCAGCAGCCCGGACAGGGGCCATTCTGGCTACACCTTC.